Following are 19 T cell receptor beta chains from one sample sequenced in a study of lymphopenia after photon versus proton radiotherapy. The protocol was immunoSEQ multiplex PCR, while the TCRdb copy is restricted to in-frame clones and leaves out a portion. The sample yields about 70,000 clones, approximately 90% seen once. The sample was peripheral blood, taken from a patient treated with photon-based radiotherapy. The receptors come from a woman in her thirties or forties with cholangiocarcinoma.

The V call is TRBV4-1, the J call TRBJ1-3; D uncertain. Germline V gene sequence: CDR1 MGHRA, CDR2 YSYEKL. The CDR3 has 15 amino acids. The germline V and J ends were trimmed by 6 bases and 0 bases, with 12 bases remaining between them. The chain's CDR3 is CASSPYPLSGNTIYF. The CDR3 DNA is TGCGCCAGCAGTCCTTACCCTCTCTCTGGAAACACCATATATTTT.

The chain has TRBV4-1 and TRBJ1-1, with no clear D. Germline V CDR1 and CDR2: MGHRA, YSYEKL. CDR3 length: 13 residues. V was cut by 3 bases and J by 1 base, with 6 bases left in between. The CDR3, as DNA: TGCGCCAGCAGCCAGGCAGCGAACACTGAAGCTTTCTTT. The encoded protein is CASSQAANTEAFF.

The chain recombines TRBV6-1 with TRBJ2-5, with unresolved D. The germline CDR1 and CDR2 sequences are MNHNS and SASEGT. The germline V and J ends were trimmed by 5 bases and 5 bases, with 12 bases remaining between them. The CDR3 extends over 13 amino acids. CDR3 DNA sequence: TGTGCCAGCAGTCCTAGGATGGCTGAGACCCAGTACTTC. It specifies CASSPRMAETQYF.

This clone was detected once. The chain couples TRBV5-1 to TRBJ2-7; TRBD2 matches at 7 bases. Germline V gene sequence: CDR1 SGHRS, CDR2 YFSETQ. The CDR3 contains 14 residues. V lost 0 bases, J lost 5 bases, and 5 bases stayed unmatched. CDR3 region: CASSLEAGVHEQYF. Written as DNA, the CDR3 is TGCGCCAGCAGCTTGGAGGCGGGGGTTCACGAGCAGTACTTC.

This chain joins TRBV19 and TRBJ2-3; TRBD2 matches 10 bases. The germline gives CDR1 LNHDA, CDR2 SQIVND (reference sequence). The trim removed 8 bases at V and 7 bases at J, leaving 12 bases unmatched. The CDR3 is 15 residues long. The CDR3 DNA is TGTGCCAGTGCCAGCGGGGGGGTCGATAGGAATACGCAGTATTTT. It specifies CASASGGVDRNTQYF.

This CDR3 is CASSQRLEQFF. CDR3 DNA sequence: TGTGCCAGCAGCCAACGACTAGAGCAGTTCTTC. The V gene is TRBV11-2, the J gene TRBJ2-1; D possibly corresponds to TRBD2 (5 bases). The CDR3 totals 11 residues. Per germline, CDR1 SGHAT and CDR2 FQNNGV. Trimming removed 5 bases from V and 10 bases from J, with 9 bases in between.

The chain is built from TRBV10-1 and TRBJ2-4, with 8 bases lining up with TRBD2. Germline lookup yields CDR1 WNHNN and CDR2 SYGVQD (reference sequence). The length of the CDR3 is 17 residues. The J segment lost 5 bases and the V segment lost 2 bases, leaving 11 bases of the junction unmatched. The DNA of the CDR3 is TGCGCCAGCAGTGAGACCGGGGGGGTCTCGGGGGAAAACATTCAGTACTTC. Amino acid sequence: CASSETGGVSGENIQYF.

The V gene is TRBV5-1, the J gene TRBJ2-1; 10 bases are a match to TRBD1. The V and J ends lost 0 bases and 2 bases, in that order; junction bases with no gene match: 8. The CDR3 is made up of 18 amino acids. From germline, CDR1 is SGHRS and CDR2 YFSETQ. The CDR3 is CASSLGIGGQGTYNEQFF. The CDR3 nucleotides read TGCGCCAGCAGCTTGGGGATTGGGGGACAGGGGACCTACAATGAGCAGTTCTTC.

This clone appeared once. The chain links TRBV18 to TRBJ2-2; D is unclear. CDR3 length: 15 amino acids. The germline V and J ends were trimmed by 3 bases and 6 bases, with 14 bases remaining between them. In germline, CDR1 is KGHSH, CDR2 LQKENI. The chain's CDR3 is CASSPYSQWAGELFF. Here the CDR3 DNA reads TGTGCCAGCTCACCTTATTCTCAATGGGCCGGGGAGCTGTTTTTT. Full variable domain (missing parts from reference TRBV18 and TRBJ2-2): NAGVMQNPRHLVRRRGQEARLRCSPMKGHSHVYWYRQLPEEGLKFMVYLQKENIIDESGMPKERFSAEFPKEGPSILRIQQVVRGDSAAYFCASSPYSQWAGELFFGEGSRLTVL.

V is TRBV28 and J is TRBJ1-5, with 8 bases lining up with TRBD1. Germline trimming cut 5 bases from V and 2 bases from J; bases unmatched to any gene: 2. Germline V CDR1 and CDR2: MDHEN, SYDVKM. The CDR3 covers 14 residues. DNA of the CDR3: TGTGCCAGCAGTGGGACAGGCGGCAATCAGCCCCAGCATTTT. Translated: CASSGTGGNQPQHF.

V usage is TRBV4-2 and J usage is TRBJ2-3; 8 positions agree with TRBD2. Germline values: CDR1 LGHNA, CDR2 YNFKEQ. The V segment lost 0 bases and the J segment 6 bases; nucleotides outside the gene matches: 8. This CDR3 is built from 16 residues. CDR3 DNA: TGTGCCAGCAGCCAAGACGGGAGCGGGGGCAGGGATACGCAGTATTTT. The encoded protein is CASSQDGSGGRDTQYF.

The gene calls are TRBV19 and TRBJ2-1, with a possible D match to TRBD1 (5 bases). The CDR3 length is 14 residues. V was cut by 6 bases and J by 6 bases, with 15 bases left in between. Germline values: CDR1 LNHDA, CDR2 SQIVND (reference sequence). The CDR3 is CASRARVGGNEQFF. The DNA for the CDR3 is TGTGCCAGTAGGGCCAGGGTAGGTGGCAATGAGCAGTTCTTC.

The chain recombines TRBV14 with TRBJ2-2; a weak D match, TRBD1 (6 bases). CDR3 length equals 19 residues. Trimming left V 8 bases short and J 3 bases short, with 28 bases between. Germline CDR1 reads SGHDN; CDR2 reads FVKESK. The CDR3 bases are TGTGCCAGCCCTCAGTTGAGGATCCGAGGGGGTAGGGACACCGGGGAGCTGTTTTTT. Its translation is CASPQLRIRGGRDTGELFF.

This chain joins TRBV30 and TRBJ2-7, with TRBD1 matching 8 bases. CDR3 size: 13 residues. The germline V gene has CDR1 GTSNPN and CDR2 SVGIG (reference sequence). The trim removed 2 bases at V and 6 bases at J, leaving 6 bases unmatched. The CDR3: CAWSPDRVGEQYF. CDR3 DNA sequence: TGTGCCTGGAGTCCGGACAGGGTCGGCGAGCAGTACTTC.

The chain has TRBV13 and TRBJ1-2; the match to TRBD1 covers 10 bases. V trimming: 3 bases; J trimming: 7 bases; junction bases outside the gene matches: 5. The germline CDR1 and CDR2 sequences are PRHDT and FYEKMQ (reference sequence). The CDR3 spans 14 residues. The DNA for the CDR3 is TGTGCCAGCAGCTTTAGGGACAGGGGAGGTGGCTACACCTTC. Encoded protein: CASSFRDRGGGYTF.

This clone was detected once. The chain has TRBV7-9 and TRBJ2-1; D unresolved. V was trimmed by 3 bases and J by 1 base, leaving 4 bases between them. Germline V CDR1 and CDR2: SEHNR, FQNEAQ (reference sequence). This CDR3 has 13 amino acids. The CDR3 DNA reads TGTGCCAGCAGCTTGGGGTCCTACAATGAGCAGTTCTTC. Translating it yields CASSLGSYNEQFF.

The J gene is TRBJ2-7, the V gene TRBV28; no firm D call. V lost 2 bases, J lost 6 bases, and 8 bases lay in between. There are 12 residues in the CDR3. Germline V gives CDR1 MDHEN, CDR2 SYDVKM. The CDR3 loop is CASSLGLGEQYF. CDR3 bases: TGTGCCAGCAGTTTAGGGCTAGGCGAGCAGTACTTC.

The chain employs TRBV15 and TRBJ1-2; D ambiguous. The CDR3 consists of 18 residues. Trimming removed 0 bases at V and 0 bases at J, with 17 bases between. Germline loops: CDR1 LNHNV, CDR2 YYDKDF (reference sequence). Here the CDR3 reads CATSREVGPDPTNYGYTF. CDR3 coding DNA: TGTGCCACCAGCAGAGAAGTCGGGCCAGACCCTACTAACTATGGCTACACCTTC.

This clone is labeled as medium-sized (0.01 to 0.1%). This rearrangement joins TRBV5-4 to TRBJ1-2; D is undetermined. V was trimmed by 0 bases and J by 3 bases, leaving 9 bases between them. The germline V gene encodes CDR1 SGHNT and CDR2 YYREEE (reference sequence). CDR3 length: 14 amino acids. In nucleotides, the CDR3 is TGTGCCAGCAGCTTGGTCCCAGGCTACTATGGCTACACCTTC. Translating gives CASSLVPGYYGYTF.